This TCR beta chain was retrieved from a study of blood T cells in healthy people across ages. CDR3 size: 12 residues. The J segment lost 5 bases and the V segment lost 6 bases, leaving 3 bases of the junction unmatched. Comments on this clonotype: This may be a read error: a much more frequent sequence differs by one nucleotide.

Next came a second PCR, run for roughly 6 to 11 cycles, which used a sample-barcoded 5' primer along with a J-beta primer mix. Carrying 12 random nucleotides, a template-switch adaptor labeled each individual cDNA molecule. TCRdb passed the 5' RACE reads through MiXCR, listing each CDR3 protein once. The data show approximately 900,000 distinct CDR3 sequences, with roughly 29% seen just once and 9.5% to 13% held by the top ten. This sample was also put to use in a study of T cells of mothers and their children. That work states: In this cohort, donors were three healthy Caucasian mothers plus their six children.

V is TRBV12-3 or TRBV12-4 and J is TRBJ2-7, with TRBD1 matching 8 bases. The sequenced material came from blood. The source of this sequence is a middle-aged woman in good health. The DNA for the CDR3 is TGTGCCAGCAGGGACAGGGCCGACGAGCAGTACTTC. Translated, it gives CASRDRADEQYF.